This is a list of T cell receptor beta chains from one sample in a study of blood T cell repertoires in COVID-19. Measured with immunoSEQ multiplex PCR; TCRdb has only the in-frame clones, and not every one. The data show about 48,000 clones, 80% to 90% seen once. What was sequenced was peripheral blood. These TCRs come from a woman older than 75 with acute or convalescent COVID-19. CDR3s include the opening cysteine and the closing phenylalanine or tryptophan. The order of the fields is clone size, J gene, V gene, CDR3 protein. The listing skips clone size in some rows; elsewhere it reads once, few, many or a size class.

>-|TRBJ2-1|TRBV5-1
CASSPLPSEGTGSFF
>few|TRBJ1-2|TRBV20-1
CSASGDRDRGGYTF
>-|TRBJ1-2|TRBV6-1
CASSESHLYGYTF
>-|TRBJ1-6|TRBV2
CASSGSTYNSPLHF
>-|TRBJ2-3|TRBV6-1
CASSEIPGLAGRADTQYF
>-|TRBJ1-2|TRBV5-4
CASSLKRGTRVNYGYTF
>-|TRBJ1-5|TRBV6-5
CASSTTGNQPQHF
>few|TRBJ1-6|TRBV6-1
CASSGGQASLSYNSPLHF
>-|TRBJ2-5|TRBV6-2/TRBV6-3
CASSLSGEVGTQYF
>-|TRBJ2-5|TRBV4-2
CASSQETSGQETQYF
>-|TRBJ2-3|TRBV18
CASSTYGSTDTQYF
>-|TRBJ2-4|TRBV5-1
CASSEGQLAKNIQYF
>few|TRBJ1-1|TRBV3-1/TRBV3-2
CASSQESGLGAFF
>-|TRBJ1-5|TRBV5-6
CASSLDRGGQPQHF
>-|TRBJ2-5|TRBV19
CASSIQASGQETQYF
>-|TRBJ1-5|TRBV12-3/TRBV12-4
CASSFNNQPQHF
>-|TRBJ2-3|TRBV24-1
CATSGPGQGNPDTQYF
>-|TRBJ1-6|TRBV5-4
CASSLEGGRNNSPLHF
>-|TRBJ2-1|TRBV6-2/TRBV6-3
CASSTLLYNEQFF
>-|TRBJ2-3|TRBV5-6
CASSWGQGRTDTQYF
>-|TRBJ1-2|TRBV5-1
CASSVDSDYGYTF
>-|TRBJ1-3|TRBV6-5
CAIYTGTGNTIYF
>-|TRBJ1-1|TRBV21-1
CASSIQANTEAFF
>-|TRBJ2-2|TRBV14
CASSQRTGWDTGELFF
>once|TRBJ1-5|TRBV28
CASSFSGIGNQPQHF
>once|TRBJ1-1|TRBV7-6
CASSLEDRAPMQAFF
>-|TRBJ1-4|TRBV6-6
CASRTQTGGVEKLFF
>-|TRBJ2-5|TRBV9
CASSLGSGARETQYF
>-|TRBJ1-2|TRBV7-8
CASSLGDRNYGYTF
>-|TRBJ2-2|TRBV9
CASSVTGDTGELFF
>once|TRBJ1-2|TRBV7-9
CASSLQGNYGYTF
>-|TRBJ1-5|TRBV27
CASSSRQGTNQPQHF
>-|TRBJ1-5|TRBV10-1
CASSGYSNQPQHF
>-|TRBJ1-1|TRBV20-1
CSTAAANEAFF
>-|TRBJ1-3|TRBV7-2
CASSPRGTRSSGNTIYF
>-|TRBJ1-4|TRBV3-1/TRBV3-2
CASSAGGSTNEKLFF
>-|TRBJ2-5|TRBV7-9
CASSPSGEETQYF
>few|TRBJ2-4|TRBV6-2/TRBV6-3
CASSERVKNIQYF
>-|TRBJ2-3|TRBV29-1
CSVIRVTSTDTQYF
>-|TRBJ2-5|TRBV20-1
CSASKGDQETQYF
>-|TRBJ2-5|TRBV2
CASSEGLAGGPREETQYF
>-|TRBJ1-1|TRBV3-1/TRBV3-2
CASSRGQGTTEAFF
>-|TRBJ1-2|TRBV5-1
CASSDAPGQGYGYTF
>once|TRBJ2-7|TRBV5-4
CASSLRGYEQYF
>-|TRBJ2-1|TRBV5-6
CASSLWQGSSYNEQFF
>-|TRBJ2-2|TRBV11-3
CASSSGTSGGASGELFF
>-|TRBJ1-6|TRBV11-2
CASSLSSLQVYNSPLHF
>-|TRBJ2-7|TRBV6-6
CASSPSTGGTREQYF
>few|TRBJ1-5|TRBV11-2
CASSRGQGGNQPQHF